This passage covers 10 T cell receptor beta chains from one sample sequenced in a study of CD4+ T cells in melanoma (dated by TCRdb to between 2021 and 2022). Libraries came from the immunoSEQ multiplex PCR assay. TCRdb took this table from immuneACCESS and kept in-frame rearrangements with V and J called. Such tables lack part of the clones; where checked against another copy, unresolved V genes explain under half of the gap, and the rest is unexplained. Recorded for this sample are fewer than 15,000 clones; approximately 80% of them occurred a single time. The ten largest clones add up to 15% to 20% of the sample. Sequenced material: cells from a culture (not recorded whether cultured in vitro). The receptors here all came from a human donor with melanoma.

The V and J genes are TRBV7-2 and TRBJ2-7, with 7 positions matching TRBD1. Losses at the gene ends were 2 bases for V and 3 bases for J; bases not matched to a gene: 10. Per germline, CDR1 SGHTA and CDR2 FQGNSA. The CDR3 is 16 residues long. CDR3 coding DNA: TGTGCCAGCAGCTTAAAAGGGTGGGGACAGAGCTACGAGCAGTACTTC. Its protein is CASSLKGWGQSYEQYF. Drawing the rest from reference TRBV7-2 and TRBJ2-7, the complete variable domain is GAGVSQSPSNKVTEKGKDVELRCDPISGHTALYWYRQSLGQGLEFLIYFQGNSAPDKSGLPSDRFSAERTGGSVSTLTIQRTQQEDSAVYLCASSLKGWGQSYEQYFGPGTRLTVT.

The rearrangement joins TRBV7-2 to TRBJ2-3, with a possible D match to TRBD2 (6 bases). Trimming cost V 5 bases and J 2 bases, with 20 bases left between them. This CDR3 comprises 17 residues. From germline, CDR1 is SGHTA and CDR2 FQGNSA. The CDR3 bases are TGTGCCAGCAGCCTCTGGGCGCGGGGCGGGTTCACAGATACGCAGTATTTT. The encoded protein is CASSLWARGGFTDTQYF. Full variable domain (remainder filled in from reference TRBV7-2 and TRBJ2-3): GAGVSQSPSNKVTEKGKDVELRCDPISGHTALYWYRQSLGQGLEFLIYFQGNSAPDKSGLPSDRFSAERTGGSVSTLTIQRTQQEDSAVYLCASSLWARGGFTDTQYFGPGTRLTVL.

The chain couples TRBV19 to TRBJ1-6; possible D gene TRBD1, 5 bases. The CDR3 is 15 amino acids. Trimming left V 3 bases short and J 7 bases short, with 13 bases between. Looked up from germline, CDR1 is LNHDA and CDR2 is SQIVND (reference sequence). CDR3 bases: TGTGCCAGTAGTATTTCTCAGGGTAGGAATTCACCCCTCCACTTT. As protein: CASSISQGRNSPLHF. Drawing the rest from reference TRBV19 and TRBJ1-6, the complete variable domain is DGGITQSPKYLFRKEGQNVTLSCEQNLNHDAMYWYRQDPGQGLRLIYYSQIVNDFQKGDIAEGYSVSREKKESFPLTVTSAQKNPTAFYLCASSISQGRNSPLHFGNGTRLTVT.

This clone was detected only a few times. The rearrangement links TRBV4-1 to TRBJ2-7; D remains unclear. The CDR3 has 15 residues. Germline assignment: CDR1 MGHRA and CDR2 YSYEKL. V gave up 1 base and J gave up 0 bases, with 10 bases separating them. CDR3 nucleotide sequence: TGCGCCAGCAGCCAAGCATCAGCGATCTCCTACGAGCAGTACTTC. Translated: CASSQASAISYEQYF.

This sequence joins TRBV5-4 and TRBJ2-5; D is perhaps TRBD1 (5 bases). The CDR3 length is 16 residues. The germline CDR1 and CDR2 sequences are SGHNT and YYREEE (reference sequence). The ends were cut back, 2 bases at V and 4 bases at J, with 18 bases in the middle. The CDR3 sequence is CASSLRKQGAGETQYF. The CDR3, as DNA: TGTGCCAGCAGCTTACGTAAACAAGGGGCCGGAGAGACCCAGTACTTC.

V gene TRBV30 combines with J gene TRBJ1-2; possible D gene TRBD1, 6 bases. In germline, CDR1 is GTSNPN, CDR2 SVGIG (reference sequence). The CDR3 runs 14 residues. Trimming stripped 6 bases from V and 2 bases from J, with 16 bases between. The CDR3: CACAGGLRNYGYTF. The CDR3, as DNA: TGTGCCTGCGCGGGGGGCCTAAGAAACTATGGCTACACCTTC.

The rearrangement joins TRBV27 to TRBJ2-7; maybe TRBD1 (5 bases). This CDR3 comprises 13 residues. The germline V gene encodes CDR1 MNHEY and CDR2 SMNVEV (reference sequence). The V end lost 4 bases, the J end lost 4 bases, and 11 bases lay between the germline ends. The CDR3 DNA follows: TGTGCCAGCAGTTCAGGGCGTCAGTACGAGCAGTACTTC. This codes for CASSSGRQYEQYF.

This chain links TRBV6-1 with TRBJ2-2; D may be TRBD2 (6 bases). The germline CDR1 and CDR2 sequences are MNHNS and SASEGT. This CDR3 contains 14 residues. V dropped 6 bases and J dropped 3 bases, with 11 bases sitting between them. CDR3: CASRRGKDTGELFF. The CDR3 DNA reads as TGTGCCAGCAGACGGGGGAAAGACACCGGGGAGCTGTTTTTT.

This chain joins TRBV14 and TRBJ1-2; D gene uncertain. This CDR3 contains 13 residues. V was trimmed by 4 bases and J by 6 bases, leaving 12 bases between them. Germline-derived CDR1 and CDR2 are SGHDN and FVKESK. DNA for the CDR3: TGTGCCAGCAGCCCACGCCCAGCCGATGGCTACACCTTC. This encodes CASSPRPADGYTF. The whole variable domain, filled in from reference TRBV14 and TRBJ1-2, reads EAGVTQFPSHSVIEKGQTVTLRCDPISGHDNLYWYRRVMGKEIKFLLHFVKESKQDESGMPNNRFLAERTGGTYSTLKVQPAELEDSGVYFCASSPRPADGYTFGSGTRLTVV.

The CDR3 sequence: CASSQRTQNTEAFF. Written as DNA, the CDR3 is TGTGCCAGCAGCCAAAGGACTCAGAACACTGAAGCTTTCTTT. This chain joins TRBV7-9 and TRBJ1-1, with D hard to call. The CDR3 is 14 amino acids. With 5 bases removed from V and 1 base from J, the gap between germline ends came to 11 bases. Germline CDR1 reads SEHNR; CDR2 reads FQNEAQ (reference sequence).